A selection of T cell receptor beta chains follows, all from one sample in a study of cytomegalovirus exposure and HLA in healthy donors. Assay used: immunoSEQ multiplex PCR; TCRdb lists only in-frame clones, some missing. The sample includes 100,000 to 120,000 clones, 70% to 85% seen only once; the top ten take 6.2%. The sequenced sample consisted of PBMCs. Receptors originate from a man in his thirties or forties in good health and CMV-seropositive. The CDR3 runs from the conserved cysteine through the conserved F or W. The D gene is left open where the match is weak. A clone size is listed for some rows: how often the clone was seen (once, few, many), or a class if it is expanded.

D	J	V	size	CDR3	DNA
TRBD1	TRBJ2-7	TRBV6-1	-	CASSGSPGQGALEQYF	TGTGCCAGCAGTGGAAGCCCGGGACAGGGGGCGCTTGAGCAGTACTTC
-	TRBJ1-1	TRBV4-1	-	CASSRVLGPGEAFF	TGCGCCAGCAGCCGCGTGTTGGGGCCAGGGGAAGCTTTCTTT
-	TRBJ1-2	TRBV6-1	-	CASSEAIGRIFYGYTF	TGTGCCAGCAGTGAAGCGATAGGCAGGATTTTCTATGGCTACACCTTC
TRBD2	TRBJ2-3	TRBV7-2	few	CASSPRTRTDTQYF	TGTGCCAGCAGCCCCCGGACTAGAACAGATACGCAGTATTTT
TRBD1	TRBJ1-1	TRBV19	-	CASSIDLNRGRAFF	TGTGCCAGTAGTATAGACCTGAACAGGGGGCGTGCTTTCTTT
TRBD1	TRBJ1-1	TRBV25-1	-	CASSAPGQLNTEAFF	TGTGCCAGCAGTGCACCGGGACAGTTGAACACTGAAGCTTTCTTT
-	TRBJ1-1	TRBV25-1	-	CASSEIREGTEAFF	TGTGCCAGCAGTGAAATCCGGGAGGGCACTGAAGCTTTCTTT
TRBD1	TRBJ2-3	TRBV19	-	CASSYRDSWTDTQYF	TGTGCCAGTAGTTATCGGGACAGTTGGACAGATACGCAGTATTTT
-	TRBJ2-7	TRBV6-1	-	CASRQGREEDF	TGTGCCAGCAGGCAAGGGCGGGAAGAGGACTTC
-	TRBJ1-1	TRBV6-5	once	CASTKRGVLGFEAFF	TGTGCCAGCACCAAGCGGGGCGTCCTAGGGTTTGAAGCTTTCTTT
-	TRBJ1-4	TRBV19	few	CASGRAVNEKLFF	TGTGCCAGTGGCAGGGCAGTAAATGAAAAACTGTTTTTT
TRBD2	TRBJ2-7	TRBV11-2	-	CASSLGGGPAEQYF	TGTGCCAGCAGCTTGGGCGGGGGGCCCGCCGAGCAGTACTTC
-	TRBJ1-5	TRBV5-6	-	CASSLIGSNQPQHF	TGTGCCAGCAGCTTGATCGGTAGCAATCAGCCCCAGCATTTT
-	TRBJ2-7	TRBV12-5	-	CASGLGLAHYEQYF	TGTGCTAGTGGTTTGGGGCTAGCGCACTACGAGCAGTACTTC
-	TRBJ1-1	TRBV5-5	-	CASSPLWGRRMNTEAFF	TGTGCCAGCAGCCCCCTGTGGGGCAGAAGGATGAACACTGAAGCTTTCTTT
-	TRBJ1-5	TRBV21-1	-	CASSKRQQGVHGQPQHF	TGTGCCAGCAGCAAAAGACAGCAGGGGGTTCACGGTCAGCCCCAGCATTTT
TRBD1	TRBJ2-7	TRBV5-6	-	CASTLTGPYEQYF	TGTGCCAGCACCCTGACAGGGCCCTACGAGCAGTACTTC
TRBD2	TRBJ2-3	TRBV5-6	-	CASSWGGLAGADF	TGTGCCAGCAGCTGGGGGGGACTAGCGGGGGCCGATTTT
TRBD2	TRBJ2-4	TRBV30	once	CAWSIKRGWNIQYF	TGTGCCTGGAGTATTAAGCGGGGGTGGAACATTCAGTACTTC
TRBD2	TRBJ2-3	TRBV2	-	CASSEALKRGGGTDTQYF	TGTGCCAGCAGTGAAGCCTTGAAGCGGGGGGGTGGCACAGATACGCAGTATTTT
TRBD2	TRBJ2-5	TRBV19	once	CASTIRLADQETQYF	TGTGCCAGTACCATTCGACTAGCGGATCAAGAGACCCAGTACTTC
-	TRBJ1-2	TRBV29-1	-	CSVVWEDYGYTF	TGCAGCGTTGTATGGGAGGACTATGGCTACACCTTC
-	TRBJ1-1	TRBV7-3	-	CASSLTGGRTEAFF	TGTGCCAGCAGCTTAACCGGGGGAAGGACTGAAGCTTTCTTT
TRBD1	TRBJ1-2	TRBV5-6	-	CASSLEAGQGYHYGYTF	TGTGCCAGCAGCTTGGAAGCGGGACAGGGTTATCACTATGGCTACACCTTC
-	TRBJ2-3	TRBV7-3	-	CASSSHRGVGTDTQYF	TGTGCCAGCAGCTCCCACCGAGGCGTAGGTACCGATACGCAGTATTTT
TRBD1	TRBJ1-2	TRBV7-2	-	CASSPRQGAGGYTF	TGTGCCAGCAGCCCTCGACAGGGGGCAGGTGGCTACACCTTC
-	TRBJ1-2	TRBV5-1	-	CASSLEQHYGYTF	TGCGCCAGCAGCTTGGAACAACATTATGGCTACACCTTC
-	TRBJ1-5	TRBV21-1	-	CASAGTPRFAQHF	TGTGCCAGCGCCGGGACTCCCCGATTCGCCCAGCATTTT
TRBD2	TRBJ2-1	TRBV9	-	CASSTWTSGGYNEQFF	TGTGCCAGCAGTACTTGGACTAGCGGGGGATACAATGAGCAGTTCTTC
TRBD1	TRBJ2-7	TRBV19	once	CASSVKRTGRYEQYF	TGTGCCAGTAGTGTTAAAAGGACAGGGAGGTACGAGCAGTACTTC
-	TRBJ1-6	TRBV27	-	CASGFRYNSPLHF	TGTGCCAGCGGGTTCAGGTATAATTCACCCCTCCACTTT
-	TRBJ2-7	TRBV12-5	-	CASGPQGFVYEQYF	TGTGCTAGTGGTCCCCAGGGGTTTGTCTACGAGCAGTACTTC
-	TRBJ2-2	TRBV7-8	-	CASSLAQGTGELFF	TGTGCCAGCAGCTTAGCCCAGGGAACCGGGGAGCTGTTTTTT
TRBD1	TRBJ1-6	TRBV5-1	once	CASSRDRGASPLHF	TGCGCCAGCAGTAGAGACAGGGGTGCTTCACCCCTCCACTTT
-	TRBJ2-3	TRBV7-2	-	CASSLVRDSGTQYF	TGTGCCAGCAGCCTAGTGCGAGACTCGGGTACGCAGTATTTT
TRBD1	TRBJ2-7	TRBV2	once	CASSIDRGYEQYF	TGTGCCAGCAGCATCGACAGGGGCTACGAGCAGTACTTC
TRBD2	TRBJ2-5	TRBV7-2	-	CASRFRSGGASETQYF	TGTGCCAGCAGATTTCGGAGCGGGGGGGCCTCGGAGACCCAGTACTTC
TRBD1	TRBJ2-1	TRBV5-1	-	CASSPGQGAPDEQFF	TGCGCCAGCAGCCCCGGACAGGGGGCCCCGGATGAGCAGTTCTTC
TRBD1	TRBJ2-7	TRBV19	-	CASAHGTGIPYEQYF	TGTGCCAGTGCACACGGGACAGGGATCCCTTACGAGCAGTACTTC
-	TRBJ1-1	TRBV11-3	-	CASSTPGMNTEAFF	TGTGCCAGCAGCACCCCAGGGATGAACACTGAAGCTTTCTTT
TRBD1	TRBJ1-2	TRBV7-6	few	CASSLGQGISYGYTF	TGTGCCAGCAGCCTGGGACAGGGGATATCCTATGGCTACACCTTC
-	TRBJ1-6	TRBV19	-	CASSMPGNSPLHF	TGTGCCAGTAGTATGCCAGGGAATTCACCCCTCCACTTT
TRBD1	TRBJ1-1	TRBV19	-	CASGDSFSPFTEAFF	TGTGCCAGTGGGGACAGTTTTTCCCCATTCACTGAAGCTTTCTTT
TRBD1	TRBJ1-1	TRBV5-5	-	CASSPGTGGDAFF	TGTGCCAGCAGCCCAGGGACAGGGGGCGACGCTTTCTTT
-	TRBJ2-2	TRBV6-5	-	CASSYHTGKVELFF	TGTGCCAGCAGTTACCATACCGGGAAGGTGGAGCTGTTTTTT
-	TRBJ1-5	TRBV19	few	CASSIVPDQPQHF	TGTGCCAGTAGTATAGTCCCGGATCAGCCCCAGCATTTT
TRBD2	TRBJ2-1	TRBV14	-	CASSQTGGNYNEQFF	TGTGCCAGCAGCCAAACCGGGGGGAATTACAATGAGCAGTTCTTC
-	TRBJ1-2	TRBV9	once	CASSVDISLYGYTF	TGTGCCAGCAGCGTAGATATATCCCTTTATGGCTACACCTTC
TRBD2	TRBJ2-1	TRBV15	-	CATSPGPGGGSDEQFF	TGTGCCACCAGCCCCGGTCCTGGCGGGGGGAGCGATGAGCAGTTCTTC
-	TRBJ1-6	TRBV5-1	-	CASSLDSGSGSPLHF	TGCGCCAGCAGCTTGGACAGCGGTAGTGGTTCACCCCTCCACTTT
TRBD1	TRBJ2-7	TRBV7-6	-	CASSLEQGAYEQYF	TGTGCCAGCAGCTTAGAACAGGGGGCCTACGAGCAGTACTTC
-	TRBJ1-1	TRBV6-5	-	CASSYVGDTEAFF	TGTGCCAGCAGCTACGTGGGGGACACTGAGGCTTTCTTT
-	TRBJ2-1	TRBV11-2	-	CASSLGLSYNEQFF	TGTGCCAGCAGCCTAGGACTGAGCTACAATGAGCAGTTCTTC
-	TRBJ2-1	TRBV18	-	CASSAADEQFF	TGTGCCAGCTCAGCGGCGGATGAGCAGTTCTTC
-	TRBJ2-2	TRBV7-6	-	CASSPRRGGNTGELFF	TGTGCCAGCAGCCCACGGCGGGGAGGGAACACCGGGGAGCTGTTTTTT
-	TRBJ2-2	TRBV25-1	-	CASSYTGTGELFF	TGTGCCAGCAGTTATACCGGGACCGGGGAGCTGTTTTTT